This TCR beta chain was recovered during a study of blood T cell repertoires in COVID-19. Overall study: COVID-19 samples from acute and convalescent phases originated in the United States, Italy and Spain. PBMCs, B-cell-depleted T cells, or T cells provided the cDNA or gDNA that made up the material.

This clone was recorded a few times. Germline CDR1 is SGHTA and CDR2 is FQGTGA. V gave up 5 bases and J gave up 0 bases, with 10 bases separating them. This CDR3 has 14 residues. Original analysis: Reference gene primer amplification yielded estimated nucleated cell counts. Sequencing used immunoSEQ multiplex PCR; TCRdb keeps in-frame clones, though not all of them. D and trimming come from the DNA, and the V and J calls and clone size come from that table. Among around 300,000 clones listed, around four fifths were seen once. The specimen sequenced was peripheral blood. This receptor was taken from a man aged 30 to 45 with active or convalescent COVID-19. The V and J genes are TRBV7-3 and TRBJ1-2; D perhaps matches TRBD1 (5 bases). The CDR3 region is CASSQGASNYGYTF. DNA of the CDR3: TGTGCCAGCAGCCAAGGGGCTTCTAACTATGGCTACACCTTC.